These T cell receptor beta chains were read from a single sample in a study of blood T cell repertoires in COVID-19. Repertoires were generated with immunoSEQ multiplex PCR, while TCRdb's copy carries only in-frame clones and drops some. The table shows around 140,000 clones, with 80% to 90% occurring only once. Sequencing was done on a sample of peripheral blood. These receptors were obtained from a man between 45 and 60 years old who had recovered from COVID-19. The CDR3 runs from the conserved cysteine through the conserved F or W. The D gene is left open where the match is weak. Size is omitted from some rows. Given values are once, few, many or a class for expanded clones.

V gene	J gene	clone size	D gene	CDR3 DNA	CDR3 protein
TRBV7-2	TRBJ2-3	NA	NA	TGTGCCAGCAGCTTAAAAGCAGGGATCACAGATACGCAGTATTTT	CASSLKAGITDTQYF
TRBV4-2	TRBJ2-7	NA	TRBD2	TGTGCCAGCAGCCAAGTAGCGGGGGACTACGAGCAGTACTTC	CASSQVAGDYEQYF
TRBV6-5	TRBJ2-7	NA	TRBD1	TGTGCCAGCAGCTTAGGTGGGACAGGGCGAGGGGAGCAGTACTTC	CASSLGGTGRGEQYF
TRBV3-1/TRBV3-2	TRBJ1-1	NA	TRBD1	TGTGCCAGCAGCCATCGATTTCAGGGGGCCACTGAAGCTTTCTTT	CASSHRFQGATEAFF
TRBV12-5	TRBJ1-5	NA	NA	TGTGCTAGTGGTTTGGTACGATCTGGCTTCAATCAGCCCCAGCATTTT	CASGLVRSGFNQPQHF
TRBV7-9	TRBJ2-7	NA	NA	TGTGCCAGCAGCTTAACCACAGGGAATGCCTACGAGCAGTACTTC	CASSLTTGNAYEQYF
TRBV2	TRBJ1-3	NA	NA	TGTGCCAGCACTGAGGGAGCAGGCTATGGAAACACCATATATTTT	CASTEGAGYGNTIYF
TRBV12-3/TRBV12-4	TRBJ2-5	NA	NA	TGTGCCAGCACTTACAGCCAAGAGACCCAGTACTTC	CASTYSQETQYF
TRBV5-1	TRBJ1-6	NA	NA	TGCGCCAGCAGCTTAAACAGGGTGGGTAATGATTCACCCCTCCACTTT	CASSLNRVGNDSPLHF
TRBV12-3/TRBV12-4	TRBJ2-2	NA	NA	TGTGCCAGCAGTTTAGCGGGGCTCGGGGAGCTGTTTTTT	CASSLAGLGELFF
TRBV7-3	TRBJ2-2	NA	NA	TGTGCCAGCGAACCGTTCGGGGTTGCGAACACCGGGGAGCTGTTTTTT	CASEPFGVANTGELFF
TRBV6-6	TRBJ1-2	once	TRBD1	TGTGCCAGCAGTGGGACAGGTGCTGGCTACACCTTC	CASSGTGAGYTF
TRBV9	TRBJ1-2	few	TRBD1	TGTGCCAGCAACCCAACAGGGGGAAACTATGGCTACACCTTC	CASNPTGGNYGYTF
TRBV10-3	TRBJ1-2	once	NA	TGTGCCATCAGCCCCGCCAATCCGGGTCTGGTTGGCTACACCTTC	CAISPANPGLVGYTF
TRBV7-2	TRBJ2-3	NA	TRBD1	TGTGCCAGCAGCTTCAGGACAGGGAAGAATACGCAGTATTTT	CASSFRTGKNTQYF
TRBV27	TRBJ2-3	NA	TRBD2	TGTGCCAGCAAGACTAGCGGAACAGATACGCAGTATTTT	CASKTSGTDTQYF
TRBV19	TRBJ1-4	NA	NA	TGTGCCAGTAGCTCAGGGTCTATCCCCTTGAATGAAAGACTGTTTTTT	CASSSGSIPLNERLFF
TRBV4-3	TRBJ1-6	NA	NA	TGCGCCAGCAGCCAAGATTTGGGCAGCTCCTATAATTCACCCCTCCACTTT	CASSQDLGSSYNSPLHF
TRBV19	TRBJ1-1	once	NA	TGTGCCAGTCATCGCCAACCGGGGGCTGAAGCTTTCTTT	CASHRQPGAEAFF